This T cell receptor beta chain derives from a study of T cells in Graves' hyperthyroidism and ophthalmopathy. Trimming at V came to 6 bases and at J to 2 bases, leaving 13 bases not matched to a gene. This CDR3 spans 19 amino acids. In germline, CDR1 is SNHLY, CDR2 FYNNEI. RNA transcripts served as the template for amplifying TCR beta CDR3 regions. The HTBI primer set was used in a first-round RT-PCR of the TCR CDR3. TCRdb reanalysed the multiplex PCR reads using MiXCR and keeps one entry per CDR3 protein. The repertoire has about 700,000 distinct CDR3 sequences, 45% of them found once; the top ten carry approximately 6.8%. General study results and limits: In the blood, most expanded thyroid clonotypes above 0.001 appeared as well.

About this clonotype: Antigen: not known.

Criteria for exclusion of patients were uncontrolled infection, other autoimmune disease, pregnancy or lactation. The chain carries TRBV2 and TRBJ2-7, with 16 positions matching TRBD2. Sequenced material: peripheral blood or thyroid tissue (not recorded which). This TCR was sampled from an adult man with Graves' disease, either hyperthyroidism or ophthalmopathy (not recorded which). CDR3 amino acids: CASSLVPGLAGGDTYEQYF. CDR3 nucleotide sequence: TGTGCCAGCAGCTTGGTTCCGGGACTAGCGGGAGGGGACACCTACGAGCAGTACTTC.